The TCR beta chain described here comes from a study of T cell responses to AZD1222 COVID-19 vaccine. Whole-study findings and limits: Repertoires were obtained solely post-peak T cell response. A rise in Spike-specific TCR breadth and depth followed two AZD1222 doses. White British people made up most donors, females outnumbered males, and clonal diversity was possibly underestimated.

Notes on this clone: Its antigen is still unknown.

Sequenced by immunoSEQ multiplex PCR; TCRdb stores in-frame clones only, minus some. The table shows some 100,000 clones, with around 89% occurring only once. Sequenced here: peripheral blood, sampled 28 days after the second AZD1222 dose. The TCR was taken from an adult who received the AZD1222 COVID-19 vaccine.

The CDR3 here is CASSSGQGNGNTIYF. The CDR3 nucleotides read TGTGCCAGCAGCTCGGGACAGGGGAATGGAAACACCATATATTTT. The chain links TRBV7-9 to TRBJ1-3, with 10 bases that match TRBD1. Germline assignment: CDR1 SEHNR and CDR2 FQNEAQ (reference sequence). This CDR3 contains 15 residues. Trimming removed 4 bases from V and 3 bases from J; junction bases left unmatched: 3. The full variable domain, with the rest looked up from reference TRBV7-9 and TRBJ1-3, is DTGVSQNPRHKITKRGQNVTFRCDPISEHNRLYWYRQTLGQGPEFLTYFQNEAQLEKSRLLSDRFSAERPKGSFSTLEIQRTEQGDSAMYLCASSSGQGNGNTIYFGEGSWLTVV.